This T cell receptor (beta chain) was sequenced for a study of blood T cell repertoires in COVID-19. In the study overall: Sample material is recorded as cDNA or gDNA derived from T cells, B-cell-depleted T cells, or PBMCs.

Participants were aged 18 to 89 years from about 25 US areas. In the original processing: Amplification with reference gene primers provided the estimates of nucleated cell counts. Here immunoSEQ multiplex PCR was the method, and the copy in TCRdb shows in-frame clones only, minus some. V and J calls and clone size are copied from that table; D and trimming were computed from the DNA. The repertoire holds approximately 250,000 clones, with about nine tenths as singletons. The CDR3 sequence is 11 residues long. In germline, CDR1 is PRHDT, CDR2 FYEKMQ (reference sequence). Trimming left V 5 bases short and J 10 bases short, with 9 bases between.

The source is a woman between 40 and 50 years old with acute COVID-19. V is TRBV13 and J is TRBJ2-1; possible D gene TRBD2, 6 bases. The sample was PBMCs or T cells enriched from blood (not recorded which). CDR3 residues: CASSPRGEQFF. The DNA of the CDR3 is TGTGCCAGCAGCCCGCGGGGCGAGCAGTTCTTC.